This T cell receptor (beta chain) was recovered during a study of CD8+ T cells in alopecia areata. Study as a whole: Those patients who were treated received oral tofacitinib, which was given at 5 to 10 mg twice daily for moderate-to-severe alopecia areata.

Treatment defined: oral pan-JAK inhibitor, 5-10 mg twice daily. Remarks on this clone: Its antigen is undetermined.

The germline gives CDR1 LGHNT, CDR2 FRNRAP. There are 14 residues in the CDR3. V was clipped by 6 bases and J by 1 base; unmatched bases: 5. Extracted RNA was reverse transcribed, and the resulting cDNA served as sequencing template. Sequencing used immunoSEQ multiplex PCR; TCRdb keeps in-frame clones, though not all of them. This sample has about 190,000 clones, with approximately 56% found just once. Notes on the study in general: With tofacitinib ongoing, many expanded lesional clones persisted in both scalp and blood.

Sequencing used CD4+ T cells sorted from blood, obtained at week 4, from a patient treated with tofacitinib. The chain is built from TRBV12-5 and TRBJ1-1, with TRBD1 matching over 7 bases. This clonotype was sampled from a human donor with alopecia areata. The CDR3 sequence is CASGPGTANTEAFF. CDR3 in DNA: TGTGCTAGTGGGCCCGGGACAGCGAACACTGAAGCTTTCTTT.